The entry below gives a single T cell receptor beta chain sequence along with its context. TCRdb's copy holds only in-frame clones and misses some; the assay was immunoSEQ multiplex PCR. This sample has 6,000 to 8,500 clones, with more than 70% found just once. This entry belongs to a study of control samples from healthy donors and cancer patients. CDR1 and CDR2 from the germline V gene are MNHEY and SMNVEV (reference sequence). CDR3 length equals 15 residues. The V and J ends lost 5 bases and 5 bases, in that order; junction bases with no gene match: 7. The sequencing sample was made of formalin-fixed, paraffin-embedded tissue. The receptor comes from a male donor with melanoma. This sequence joins TRBV27 and TRBJ1-4, with 8 bases matching TRBD1. The CDR3 region is CASSPTRTGNEKLFF. For the CDR3, the DNA is TGTGCCAGCAGTCCCACCCGGACAGGGAATGAAAAACTGTTTTTT. The full variable domain, with the rest looked up from reference TRBV27 and TRBJ1-4, is EAQVTQNPRYLITVTGKKLTVTCSQNMNHEYMSWYRQDPGLGLRQIYYSMNVEVTDKGDVPEGYKVSRKEKRNFPLILESPSPNQTSLYFCASSPTRTGNEKLFFGSGTQLSVL.